The TCR beta chain under discussion was sequenced for a study of shared clonotypes between healthy human individuals. Study at large: A donor's plate count was three for CD4 naive and three for CD4 memory; CD8 naive had two and CD8 memory one.

V was trimmed by 7 bases and J by 6 bases, leaving 18 bases between them. Germline V gene lookup returns CDR1 MNHEY and CDR2 SVGAGI. This CDR3 contains 15 residues. General study findings and limits: Non-shared clonotypes had lower generation probabilities than clonotypes shared by all four sorted-subset donors. Researchers sampled blood only, noting tissue repertoires likely differ. Naive subsets usually exceeded memory subsets in estimated richness.

Some clones are missing from TCRdb's copy, which holds only in-frame ones; the method was immunoSEQ multiplex PCR. Of 2 million to 3 million clones listed, around 94% are singletons. Comments on this clone: No antigen is known for it.

This sequence was found in a man younger than 30 in good health. The specimen sequenced was naive CD4+ T cells sorted from blood. Described subset: CD45RA+ positively selected. The J gene is TRBJ2-2, the V gene TRBV6-5; D perhaps matches TRBD2 (7 bases). CDR3: CASTKVTGGPGELFF. The CDR3 DNA follows: TGTGCCAGCACGAAAGTCACCGGGGGGCCCGGGGAGCTGTTTTTT.